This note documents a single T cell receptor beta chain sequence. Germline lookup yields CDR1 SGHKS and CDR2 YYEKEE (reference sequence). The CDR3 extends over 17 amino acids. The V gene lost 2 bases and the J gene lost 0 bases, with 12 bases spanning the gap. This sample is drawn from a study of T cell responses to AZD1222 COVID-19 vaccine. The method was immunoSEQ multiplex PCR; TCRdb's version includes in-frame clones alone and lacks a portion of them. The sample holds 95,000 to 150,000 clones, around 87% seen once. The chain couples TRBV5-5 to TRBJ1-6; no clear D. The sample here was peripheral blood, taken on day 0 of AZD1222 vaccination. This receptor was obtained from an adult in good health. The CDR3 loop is CASSFRPVSSYNSPLHF. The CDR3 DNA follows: TGTGCCAGCAGCTTTCGGCCGGTGAGCTCCTATAATTCACCCCTCCACTTT. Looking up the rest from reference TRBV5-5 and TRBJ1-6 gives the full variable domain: DAGVTQSPTHLIKTRGQQVTLRCSPISGHKSVSWYQQVLGQGPQFIFQYYEKEERGRGNFPDRFSARQFPNYSSELNVNALLLGDSALYLCASSFRPVSSYNSPLHFGNGTRLTVT.